The clone carrying this TCR beta chain was detected only a few times. Its antigen is still unknown. V was pared by 0 bases and J by 3 bases, with 5 bases of the junction left unmatched. This CDR3 region has 15 residues. Germline CDR1 reads SGHRS; CDR2 reads YFSETQ. A second PCR of roughly 7 to 11 cycles used a sample-barcoded 5' primer and a J-beta primer mix. In TCRdb, the 5' RACE reads were re-called with MiXCR into one record per CDR3 protein. Here the sample spans 800,000 to 950,000 distinct CDR3 sequences, approximately 49% being singletons. The data belong to a study of blood T cells in healthy people across ages. Study-wide findings and caveats: Estimates of diversity drawn from one million T cells were considered underestimates. Compared with aged donors, long-lived donors showed fewer expanded clones, suggesting selection.

Input material: blood. This chain connects TRBV5-1 to TRBJ2-5, with TRBD1 matching over 7 bases. The sequence came from a man aged 25-45 years in good health. CDR3 DNA sequence: TGCGCCAGCAGCTTGGCCGGGACAGAAAAAGAGACCCAGTACTTC. This translates into CASSLAGTEKETQYF.